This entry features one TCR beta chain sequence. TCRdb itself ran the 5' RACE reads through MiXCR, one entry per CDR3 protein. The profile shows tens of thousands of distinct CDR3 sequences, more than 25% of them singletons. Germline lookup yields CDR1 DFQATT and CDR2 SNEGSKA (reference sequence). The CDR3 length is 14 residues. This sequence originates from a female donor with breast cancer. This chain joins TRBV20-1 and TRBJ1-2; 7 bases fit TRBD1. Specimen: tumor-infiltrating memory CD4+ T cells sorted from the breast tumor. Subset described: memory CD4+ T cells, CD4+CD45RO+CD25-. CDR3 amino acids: CIPRDSKNPYGYTF. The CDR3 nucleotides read TGCATCCCCCGGGACAGCAAAAACCCTTATGGCTACACCTTC.